Listed below are T cell receptor beta chains from one sample, sequenced in a study of shared clonotypes between healthy human individuals. TCRdb's copy holds only in-frame clones and misses some; the assay was immunoSEQ multiplex PCR. Here the sample spans approximately 530,000 clones, 90% to 97% being singletons. Material for sequencing was naive CD4+ T cells sorted from blood. These receptors came from a woman in her twenties or thirties in good health. The CDR3 runs from the conserved cysteine through the conserved F or W. The D gene is left open where the match is weak. The size of a clone is reported for some rows only, either as once, few or many, or as a class for expanded clones.

V gene	D gene	clone size	J gene	CDR3 DNA	CDR3 protein
TRBV5-4	NA	NA	TRBJ2-2	TGTGCCAGCAGCTTGGGGCAAACGAACACCGGGGAGCTGTTTTTT	CASSLGQTNTGELFF
TRBV18	NA	NA	TRBJ2-2	TGTGCCAGCTCACCACCGAGTCGGGAGAACGGGGAGCTGTTTTTT	CASSPPSRENGELFF
TRBV5-1	TRBD2	NA	TRBJ2-7	TGCGCCAGCAGCGTGCTAGCGGGAGATGGAGAGCAGTACTTC	CASSVLAGDGEQYF
TRBV4-1	NA	NA	TRBJ1-2	TGCGCCAGCAGCCCACCGGGAGGAGGCTACACCTTC	CASSPPGGGYTF
TRBV30	NA	NA	TRBJ2-3	TGTGCCTGGAGTGGAGAAGGGGGGAACCCGCAGTATTTT	CAWSGEGGNPQYF
TRBV28	NA	NA	TRBJ2-3	TGTGCCAGCATACAGACAATAGGGTCGGATACGCAGTATTTT	CASIQTIGSDTQYF
TRBV27	TRBD1	NA	TRBJ1-2	TGTGCCAGCAGTTCCGACCCGGACAGGGGCTATGGCTACACCTTC	CASSSDPDRGYGYTF
TRBV19	TRBD2	NA	TRBJ2-1	TGTGCCAGTAGTAGCGGTTCGACTAGCGGGACCAGCTCGAGAAGGGATGAGCAGTTCTTC	CASSSGSTSGTSSRRDEQFF
TRBV5-1	NA	NA	TRBJ1-4	TGCGCCAGCAGCTTGGTGGTTCAGGGTACTAATGAAAAACTGTTTTTT	CASSLVVQGTNEKLFF
TRBV19	NA	NA	TRBJ2-3	TGTGCCAGTAGTAAGCCGGGAGTTCGGGATACGCAGTATTTT	CASSKPGVRDTQYF
TRBV19	TRBD2	once	TRBJ2-6	TGTGCCACCCGAGATGGGGGGGCTGGGGCCAACGTCCTGACTTTC	CATRDGGAGANVLTF
TRBV2	NA	NA	TRBJ2-7	TGTGCCAGCAGCAAGGTGGGTAGGTCCTACGAGCAGTACTTC	CASSKVGRSYEQYF
TRBV5-4	NA	NA	TRBJ2-3	TGTGCCAGCAGCTCGGGGACCGTGCAAGATACGCAGTATTTT	CASSSGTVQDTQYF
TRBV6-1	NA	NA	TRBJ2-5	TGTGCCAGCTTGGGGCCAGAGAAAAAGACCCAGTACTTC	CASLGPEKKTQYF
TRBV5-1	NA	NA	TRBJ2-5	TGCGCCAGCAGCGTCGGGACGGCCGGAATGCAGCAGTACTTC	CASSVGTAGMQQYF
TRBV6-1	NA	NA	TRBJ1-2	TGTGCCAGCGGGGCAGGAAGAGGCTACACCTTC	CASGAGRGYTF
TRBV7-8	NA	NA	TRBJ2-3	TGTGCCAGCAGCTTTCTCCTACGGGACGATACGCAGTATTTT	CASSFLLRDDTQYF
TRBV28	NA	NA	TRBJ1-5	TGTGCCAGCAGTTTAAAGAATCAGCCCCAGCATTTT	CASSLKNQPQHF
TRBV28	TRBD2	NA	TRBJ2-3	TGTGCCAGCAGTAGAGCCGGACTAGCGAGTGATACGCAGTATTTT	CASSRAGLASDTQYF
TRBV29-1	TRBD2	few	TRBJ2-7	TGCAGCGCCCGAGGGACTAGTCGGTCCTACGAGCAGTACTTC	CSARGTSRSYEQYF
TRBV28	NA	once	TRBJ1-3	TGTGCCAGCAGTTCTCCCCGCGGGGGGACTGGAAACACCATATATTTT	CASSSPRGGTGNTIYF
TRBV19	NA	NA	TRBJ1-2	TGTGCCAGTAGGCCTGAGGTTAACTATGGCTACACCTTC	CASRPEVNYGYTF
TRBV28	TRBD2	NA	TRBJ2-7	TGTGCCAGCAGTTCGATGACTAGCGGGAGATACGAGCAGTACTTC	CASSSMTSGRYEQYF